This passage covers 27 T cell receptor beta chains from one sample sequenced in a study of blood T cells in healthy people across ages (dated by TCRdb to about 2015). The library was built by means of 5' RACE. The sample was run on an Illumina HiSeq 2500. A second roughly 6 to 11 cycle PCR used a sample-barcoded 5' primer and a J-beta primer mix. Using fastp at Q25 and MiXCR, TCRdb reprocessed the public reads and kept productive beta chains. Entries that share a CDR3 protein sequence are merged under the most common genes and DNA. This sample comprises 850,000 to 950,000 distinct CDR3 sequences, around 28% of them detected only once. 15% to 20% of the sample is taken by the ten largest. Sequenced: blood. All receptors derive from a woman of 80 years or more in good health.

The sample holds many counts of this clonotype. The chain joins TRBV7-2 to TRBJ2-7; no clear D gene. V lost 4 bases and J lost 4, with 17 bases in between. Germline V gene lookup returns CDR1 SGHTA and CDR2 FQGNSA. The CDR3 has 15 residues. The CDR3 loop reads CASSSYTSSLYEQYF. The CDR3 DNA sequence: TGTGCCAGCAGCTCCTATACAAGCTCACTATACGAGCAGTACTTC.

This clonotype was picked up many times. This chain connects TRBV7-2 to TRBJ2-1; no clear D. CDR1 and CDR2 (germline): SGHTA, FQGNSA. V was pared by 5 bases and J by 6 bases, with 17 bases between. The CDR3 is 15 amino acids. CDR3 DNA: TGTGCCAGCAGCCCACTATCCCTTTATACCAATGAGCAGTTCTTC. This codes for CASSPLSLYTNEQFF.

Only a few counts were recorded for this clonotype. This CDR3 reads CASSSRGLAGGLSTDTQYF. CDR3 sequence (DNA): TGTGCCAGCAGTTCCCGTGGACTAGCGGGGGGTCTCAGCACAGATACGCAGTATTTT. The J gene is TRBJ2-3, the V gene TRBV28, with 14 bases aligning to TRBD2. The V segment lost 4 bases and the J segment 0 bases; nucleotides outside the gene matches: 9. CDR3 length equals 19 residues. Germline V gene data show CDR1 as MDHEN and CDR2 as SYDVKM.

This clonotype has ten or more counts. The rearrangement uses TRBV28 and TRBJ2-1, with a tentative D call TRBD2 (6 bases). Germline V gene sequence: CDR1 MDHEN, CDR2 SYDVKM. The CDR3 has 12 residues. The V end was cut by 6 bases, the J end by 7 bases, with 10 bases between. The CDR3 nucleotides read TGTGCCAGCAGCCACCTAGCGAATGAGCAGTTCTTC. Its translation is CASSHLANEQFF.

As regards this clonotype: A much larger clone differs from this one at a single base, so this may be a read error. V gene TRBV7-2 combines with J gene TRBJ1-2, with D unclear. In germline, CDR1 is SGHTA, CDR2 FQGNSA. The ends were cut back, 5 bases at V and 9 bases at J, with 16 bases in the middle. This CDR3 contains 13 residues. DNA for the CDR3: TGTGCCAGCAGCACCTCAAGTTTGAGGAGCTACACCTTC. Amino acid sequence: CASSTSSLRSYTF. Together with reference TRBV7-2 and TRBJ1-2, the CDR3 gives the full variable domain: GAGVSQSPSNKVTEKGKDVELRCDPISGHTALYWYRQSLGQGLEFLIYFQGNSAPDKSGLPSDRFSAERTGGSVSTLTIQRTQQEDSAVYLCASSTSSLRSYTFGSGTRLTVV.

This clonotype has at least ten counts. The chain carries TRBV12-3 or TRBV12-4 and TRBJ1-5, with D perhaps TRBD1 (6 bases). V was pared by 4 bases and J by 5 bases, with 9 bases between. This CDR3 has 13 residues. The CDR3 loop reads CASSWGGDQPQHF. The CDR3, as DNA: TGTGCCAGCAGTTGGGGGGGCGATCAGCCCCAGCATTTT.

Many counts were recorded for this clonotype. The DNA for the CDR3 is TGTGCCAGCAGCTTTAGCGGTAGCTCCTACAATGAGCAGTTCTTC. Amino acid sequence: CASSFSGSSYNEQFF. The chain joins TRBV5-6 to TRBJ2-1; tentatively, D is TRBD2 (6 bases). Trimming left V 2 bases short and J 0 bases short, with 9 bases between. The CDR3 has 15 residues. Germline CDR1 is SGHDT and CDR2 is YYEEEE.

V usage is TRBV6-6 and J usage is TRBJ1-5; D remains unclear. V was trimmed by 2 bases and J by 5 bases, leaving 7 bases between them. Germline assignment: CDR1 MNHNY and CDR2 SVGAGI (reference sequence). The CDR3 is 13 amino acids. CDR3 protein: CASSYRQDQPQHF. In DNA, the CDR3 is TGTGCCAGCAGTTACCGGCAGGATCAGCCCCAGCATTTT.

The chain carries TRBV20-1 and TRBJ1-3, with D unresolved. The CDR3 runs to 17 residues. Germline V gene sequence: CDR1 DFQATT, CDR2 SNEGSKA (reference sequence). With 0 bases removed from V and 0 bases from J, the gap between germline ends came to 15 bases. Written as DNA, the CDR3 is TGCAGTGCTAGAGAACCGGGCCGTTCCTCCTCTGGAAACACCATATATTTT. This translates into CSAREPGRSSSGNTIYF.

Many counts were recorded for this clonotype. The V gene is TRBV7-2, the J gene TRBJ2-7; the match to TRBD1 covers 7 bases. V gave up 5 bases and J gave up 0 bases; unmatched junction bases: 7. The CDR3 consists of 15 residues. Germline CDR1 SGHTA, CDR2 FQGNSA. In DNA form, the CDR3 reads TGTGCCAGCAGCGCCCAACAGGGGCCCTCCTACGAGCAGTACTTC. It specifies CASSAQQGPSYEQYF.

A few counts support this clonotype. This chain uses TRBV27 with TRBJ1-2; no firm D call. Germline V gene sequence: CDR1 MNHEY, CDR2 SMNVEV (reference sequence). The CDR3 totals 13 residues. V shed 0 bases and J shed 5 bases, with 7 bases lying between them. The DNA for the CDR3 is TGTGCCAGCAGTTTATCTGGGAGGTATGGCTACACCTTC. This codes for CASSLSGRYGYTF.

The table lists this clonotype with many counts. The chain combines TRBV7-2 with TRBJ2-1; 12 bases agree with TRBD2. The V segment lost 5 bases and the J segment 4 bases; nucleotides outside the gene matches: 9. CDR1 SGHTA and CDR2 FQGNSA come from the germline V gene. The CDR3 has 17 amino acids. The CDR3 DNA sequence: TGTGCCAGCAGCCGAGAAGGAACTAGCGGGGGGTACAATGAGCAGTTCTTC. Amino acid sequence: CASSREGTSGGYNEQFF.

This clonotype was counted between two and nine times. The V call is TRBV7-2, the J call TRBJ1-2, with unresolved D. CDR1 SGHTA and CDR2 FQGNSA come from the germline V gene. This CDR3 is built from 19 residues. The V end lost 2 bases, the J end lost 0 bases, and 22 bases lay between the germline ends. The CDR3 sequence: CASSLHGVASPNSNYGYTF. CDR3 DNA sequence: TGTGCCAGCAGCTTACACGGGGTGGCCAGCCCCAATTCTAACTATGGCTACACCTTC.

This clonotype was picked up a small number of times. The V gene is TRBV3-1, the J gene TRBJ1-5, with no clear D. The V gene's germline CDR1 is LGHDT and CDR2 YNNKEL (reference sequence). V gave up 3 bases and J gave up 0 bases, with 6 bases separating them. The CDR3 is 14 amino acids. Written as DNA, the CDR3 is TGTGCCAGCAGCCATGGAGGTAGCAATCAGCCCCAGCATTTT. Its translation is CASSHGGSNQPQHF.

This clonotype was seen a few times. This may arise from a read error, as a much more abundant clone is one base away. This chain joins TRBV20-1 and TRBJ2-1; D is possibly TRBD2 (6 bases). The V gene's germline CDR1 is DFQATT and CDR2 SNEGSKA (reference sequence). This CDR3 comprises 17 residues. The V end lost 1 base, the J end lost 0 bases, and 16 bases lay between the germline ends. CDR3 residues: CSARGGDPSASYNEQFF. DNA for the CDR3: TGCAGTGCTAGAGGGGGGGACCCCAGCGCCTCCTACAATGAGCAGTTCTTC.

In this sample, this clonotype turned up many times. J is TRBJ1-2 and V is TRBV4-3; D uncertain. Trimming stripped 0 bases from V and 7 bases from J, with 9 bases between. Germline values: CDR1 LGHNA, CDR2 YSLEER. This CDR3 has 13 amino acids. The CDR3 is CASSQDTRGGYTF. The DNA of the CDR3 is TGCGCCAGCAGCCAAGATACACGTGGTGGCTACACCTTC.

In this sample, this clonotype turned up many times. The rearrangement uses TRBV6-2 or TRBV6-3 and TRBJ1-2, with TRBD1 matching over 8 bases. V was clipped by 4 bases and J by 3 bases; unmatched bases: 10. CDR1 and CDR2 from the germline V gene are MNHEY and SVGEGT. The CDR3 runs 16 residues. The CDR3 sequence: CASSSGQGREDYGYTF. As DNA, the CDR3 is TGTGCCAGCAGTTCCGGACAGGGTCGGGAAGACTATGGCTACACCTTC.

A remark on this clonotype: This may be a read error: a much more frequent sequence differs by one nucleotide. The V gene is TRBV21-1, the J gene TRBJ2-5; TRBD2 is taken as the D call from the table, unchecked against the DNA. TRBV21-1 is assigned pseudogene status. This CDR3 spans 13 amino acids. Written as DNA, the CDR3 is TGTGCCAAAAAGACTAGCGGGGGGTTGGAGCAGTACTTC. As protein: CAKKTSGGLEQYF.

This clonotype was detected many times. The rearrangement uses TRBV11-3 and TRBJ2-1; 7 bases line up with TRBD2. The CDR3 has 18 residues. J lost 0 bases, V lost 0 bases, and 8 bases had no gene match. Looked up from germline, CDR1 is SGHNT and CDR2 is YENEEA. CDR3 sequence: CASSLERGVKSSYNEQFF. The CDR3 nucleotides are TGTGCCAGCAGCTTAGAACGGGGGGTGAAGAGCTCCTACAATGAGCAGTTCTTC. The variable domain in full, completed from reference TRBV11-3 and TRBJ2-1, reads EAGVVQSPRYKIIEKKQPVAFWCNPISGHNTLYWYLQNLGQGPELLIRYENEEAVDDSQLPKDRFSAERLKGVDSTLKIQPAELGDSAVYLCASSLERGVKSSYNEQFFGPGTRLTVL.

V gene TRBV7-2 combines with J gene TRBJ2-7; D gene ambiguous. From germline, CDR1 is SGHTA and CDR2 FQGNSA. V was clipped by 4 bases and J by 1 base, with 14 bases between them. The CDR3 is 15 residues long. The DNA for the CDR3 is TGTGCCAGCAGCTATAGCTGGCGCCTGTCCTACGAGCAGTACTTC. Translated: CASSYSWRLSYEQYF.

The gene calls are TRBV20-1 and TRBJ2-4; 8 bases align to TRBD1. Near its end, the DNA agrees better with TRBJ2-7, so the J call may be wrong. Germline CDR1 and CDR2: DFQATT and SNEGSKA (reference sequence). This CDR3 contains 12 residues. The chain's CDR3 is CSAVGQGYEQYF. The CDR3 nucleotides are TGCAGTGCTGTAGGACAGGGTTACGAGCAGTACTTC.

This clonotype was seen at least ten times. The chain links TRBV6-1 to TRBJ2-7, with a weak D call TRBD2 (6 bases). With 6 bases removed from V and 7 bases from J, the gap between germline ends came to 19 bases. The germline CDR1 and CDR2 sequences are MNHNS and SASEGT. CDR3 length: 14 residues. The CDR3 reads CASRRTLGLREQYF. CDR3 coding DNA: TGTGCCAGCAGACGGACCCTGGGACTGCGTGAGCAGTACTTC.

In its sample, this clonotype was seen a few times. The chain combines TRBV14 with TRBJ1-5; D gene unclear. This CDR3 is built from 14 residues. Germline CDR1 is SGHDN and CDR2 is FVKESK. Trimming stripped 1 base from V and 4 bases from J, with 8 bases between. The DNA of the CDR3 is TGTGCCAGCAGCCAAGGTCCGGGGAATCAGCCCCAGCATTTT. This translates into CASSQGPGNQPQHF. The variable domain in full, with the rest retrieved from reference TRBV14 and TRBJ1-5, is EAGVTQFPSHSVIEKGQTVTLRCDPISGHDNLYWYRRVMGKEIKFLLHFVKESKQDESGMPNNRFLAERTGGTYSTLKVQPAELEDSGVYFCASSQGPGNQPQHFGDGTRLSIL.

This clonotype was picked up many times. The V gene is TRBV7-2, the J gene TRBJ2-5; 12 bases map to TRBD2. Germline-derived CDR1 and CDR2 are SGHTA and FQGNSA. Unmatched junction bases numbered 4, after V lost 3 bases and J lost 8 bases. The CDR3 covers 14 residues. CDR3 sequence reads: CASSFLAGGGTQYF. For the CDR3, the DNA is TGTGCCAGCAGCTTTCTAGCGGGGGGGGGAACCCAGTACTTC.

This clonotype was detected once. A much larger clone lies one base from this, so it may be a read error. This chain links TRBV20-1 with TRBJ2-5, with 7 bases fitting TRBD2. With V trimmed by 6 bases and J by 11 bases, 15 bases remained unmatched. Germline V CDR1 and CDR2: DFQATT, SNEGSKA (reference sequence). CDR3 length: 13 amino acids. CDR3 bases: TGCAGTGCCCCGGGGGGATTCTACAATGAGCAGTACTTC. Its translation: CSAPGGFYNEQYF.

The gene calls are TRBV18 and TRBJ2-5; possible D gene TRBD1, 6 bases. The V gene lost 6 bases and the J gene lost 2 bases, with 10 bases spanning the gap. The CDR3 runs 13 residues. From germline, CDR1 is KGHSH and CDR2 LQKENI. The CDR3 protein is CASSRGWQETQYF. In DNA, the CDR3 is TGTGCCAGCTCCAGGGGTTGGCAAGAGACCCAGTACTTC.

Worth noting for this clonotype: Just one base apart from a much larger clone, this may be a read error. The V gene is TRBV12-3 or TRBV12-4, the J gene TRBJ2-1, with D perhaps matching TRBD1 or TRBD2 (7 bases each). The CDR3 extends over 11 amino acids. CDR3 sequence: CASSRGGTGVF. The CDR3 nucleotides are TGTGCCAGCAGCAGGGGGGGAACCGGGGTCTTC.